The source of this T cell receptor (beta chain) is a study of blood T cell repertoires in COVID-19. Study context: The United States, Italy and Spain were the sources of the acute and convalescent COVID-19 samples. Sources were T cells, B-cell-depleted T cells, or PBMCs; the material itself was cDNA or gDNA.

The V and J ends lost 6 bases and 4 bases respectively, with 24 bases between them. CDR1 and CDR2 (germline): MNHEY, SVGEGT. This CDR3 is built from 17 residues. The protocol was immunoSEQ multiplex PCR, while the TCRdb copy is restricted to in-frame clones and leaves out a portion. The sample holds about 35,000 clones, roughly 82% seen once. The source of this sequence is an elderly man with active or convalescent COVID-19. The sequenced sample consisted of peripheral blood. The gene calls are TRBV6-2 or TRBV6-3 and TRBJ2-5; no clear D. The CDR3 loop reads CASSLQTLTQTRETQYF. The CDR3 nucleotides read TGTGCCAGCAGCCTCCAAACTTTGACTCAGACCCGAGAGACCCAGTACTTC.